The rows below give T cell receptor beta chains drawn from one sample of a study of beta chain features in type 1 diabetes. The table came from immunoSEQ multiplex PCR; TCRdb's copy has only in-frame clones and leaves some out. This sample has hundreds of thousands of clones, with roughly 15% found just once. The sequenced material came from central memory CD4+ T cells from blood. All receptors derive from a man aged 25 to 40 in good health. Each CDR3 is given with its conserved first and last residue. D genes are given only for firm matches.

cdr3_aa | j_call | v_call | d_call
CASSSLEYNEQFF | TRBJ2-1 | TRBV7-9 | -
CASSPPSREKLFF | TRBJ1-4 | TRBV27 | -
CASSFWPGEGQFF | TRBJ2-1 | TRBV28 | -
CASSLNGHGAQHF | TRBJ1-5 | TRBV5-8 | -
CACPIRSGAETQYF | TRBJ2-5 | TRBV30 | -
CASRHTSPAIDEQFF | TRBJ2-1 | TRBV7-7 | -
CASASRWNNEQFF | TRBJ2-1 | TRBV6-5 | -
CASSYSMLAGYNEQFF | TRBJ2-1 | TRBV6-5 | TRBD2
CASSYDRKGTEAFF | TRBJ1-1 | TRBV6-1 | -
CASSFPPRRAGGRDTQYF | TRBJ2-3 | TRBV7-9 | TRBD2
CASSSQGQGAYGYTF | TRBJ1-2 | TRBV9 | TRBD1
CASRSAMGTQYF | TRBJ2-5 | TRBV2 | -
CASSPFQRGAGDTQYF | TRBJ2-3 | TRBV7-2 | TRBD2
CASSEGATPPLF | TRBJ2-3 | TRBV10-1 | -
CSVLVGTVSRGYTF | TRBJ1-2 | TRBV29-1 | TRBD1
CASSLAVQGLSIYGYTF | TRBJ1-2 | TRBV5-1 | TRBD1
CASSPQETQYF | TRBJ2-5 | TRBV18 | -
CASSVGGLHQPQHF | TRBJ1-5 | TRBV9 | -
CASSIRRIGSYNSPLHF | TRBJ1-6 | TRBV19 | -
CASRDSPAYEQYF | TRBJ2-7 | TRBV25-1 | TRBD1
CASHTGASGNTIYF | TRBJ1-3 | TRBV28 | -
CASSVTASGETQYF | TRBJ2-5 | TRBV9 | TRBD2
CASSFGSQETQYF | TRBJ2-5 | TRBV7-9 | -
CASRREETQYF | TRBJ2-5 | TRBV5-1 | -
CASSLDLRAEQFF | TRBJ2-1 | TRBV7-2 | -
CASSFYTAPTQYF | TRBJ2-5 | TRBV11-3 | -
CASSIGQGQETQYF | TRBJ2-5 | TRBV19 | TRBD1
CASSYRRGSHEAFF | TRBJ1-1 | TRBV6-5 | -
CASQPTLAVYNEQFF | TRBJ2-1 | TRBV27 | TRBD2
CASSVRASGFRTDTQYF | TRBJ2-3 | TRBV9 | TRBD2
CASSLVMGQGDYGYTF | TRBJ1-2 | TRBV5-4 | TRBD1
CASSQQRGGLFF | TRBJ2-2 | TRBV5-4 | -
CASFRGGPGNTEAFF | TRBJ1-1 | TRBV28 | -
CASSFRYQETQYF | TRBJ2-5 | TRBV6-4 | -
CASSLLGEGLDGYTF | TRBJ1-2 | TRBV7-6 | -
CASSPNPGGLRDTQYF | TRBJ2-3 | TRBV5-4 | TRBD2
CASSLESPSTDTQYF | TRBJ2-3 | TRBV5-1 | -
CASSLLTGRDTEAFF | TRBJ1-1 | TRBV9 | -
CASSVVRESYGYTF | TRBJ1-2 | TRBV2 | -
CASSFPGSPLHF | TRBJ1-6 | TRBV7-2 | -
CASAAGHGFSGYTF | TRBJ1-2 | TRBV2 | -
CASSLGTADAQYF | TRBJ2-3 | TRBV5-5 | -
CASSQEKPGPKFDTEAFF | TRBJ1-1 | TRBV4-3 | -
CASSTGISAGELFF | TRBJ2-2 | TRBV5-5 | -
CASSSTLGNYGYTF | TRBJ1-2 | TRBV27 | -
CASSPGQYTEAFF | TRBJ1-1 | TRBV4-3 | -